This T cell receptor (beta chain) was retrieved from a study of cytomegalovirus exposure and HLA in healthy donors (dated by TCRdb to 2016 to 2017). Regarding the study in general: An earlier analysis of roughly 630 of the donors reported about 250 Gb of sequence data and 100 million to 130 million unique TCR beta sequences from about 179 million T cells. Alongside the repertoire data, information on donor age, sex, ethnicity and CMV serostatus was compiled. The study combined high-throughput TCR immunosequencing, statistical association of individual TCRs with disease status, and machine learning to predict cytomegalovirus infection status. Among a few hundred genotyped donors of the cohort, an average of approximately 230,000 unique TCR beta nucleotide sequences were sequenced per donor, about a sixth of them non-productive. The number of donors typed differed by locus, with 629-630 for A, B, C, DRB1 and DQB1, more than 500 for DQA1, 600 to 610 for DPA1, and roughly 450 for DPB1. Roughly five DR-DQ haplotypes were treated as single units for association and clustering because of strong linkage in the cohort. To study patterns of TCR occurrence, a later analysis re-analyzed previously published TCR beta repertoires from 666 donors and added high-resolution HLA genotyping. Every discovery cohort repertoire had been produced on one sequencing platform. An earlier analysis of roughly 600 of the donors used high-throughput TCR beta sequencing to judge whether each TCR beta V gene segment behaved as functional or pseudogenic. A later genetic analysis took genome-wide SNP genotypes for about 55% of the 666 donors and used that subset as a discovery cohort. Class I and class II HLA loci were covered by the typing at four-digit resolution. The genetic ancestry cluster associated with self-reported Caucasian donors included around four fifths of the roughly 360 genotyped donors. The T cell repertoires of under 750 subjects were profiled by immunosequencing and related to cytomegalovirus serostatus. Approximately 300 gigabases of sequencing data and around 90 million unique TCR sequences made up an early release that covered approximately 650 HLA-typed donors. The study aimed to test whether cataloging public T cell receptors could reveal signatures of past pathogen exposure. In addition to the first cohort of several hundred subjects, a separate validation cohort of over 90 different subjects was used. Rather than drawing on any new phenotypic data, the later analysis identified candidate immune exposures from TCR beta sequences and the way those sequences occurred across donors. Beyond this particular receptor, the publication reports: A group of highly shared sequence variants was considered likely to be a technical artifact of the sequencing pipeline. Because HLA typing was unavailable for some donors at each locus, only the typed subset was used in association tests. When HLA alleles, especially DR and DQ, strongly co-occurred, TCR associations were difficult to assign to individual alleles. According to the authors, the approach could potentially be generalized to other disease states and immunological phenotypes. Sequencing depth was assumed to be roughly uniform across donors in the presence/absence analyses, though that assumption may not hold. In a later analysis, HLA-associated TCR beta chains showed more clonal expansion and lower generation probabilities than non-associated chains that were equally common. A few of the identified cytomegalovirus-associated TCR beta chains were confirmed in vitro to be specific for cytomegalovirus antigens. In a later analysis, about 17,000 TCR beta sequences were associated with specific HLA alleles at a false discovery rate of 0.05. In a later genetic analysis, fewer N-insertions in productive TCRs were reported among donors in an Asian-associated ancestry cluster than the roughly 710-donor mean. According to a later analysis, TCR association rates differed among HLA loci, with DRB1 alleles showing the most associated TCRs and HLA-C alleles showing the fewest. An association between a missense DCLRE1C variant and V-gene and J-gene trimming of TCR beta chains was found in a later genetic analysis and replicated in an independent cohort. A further reported finding was that TCR beta sequences accurately predicted the HLA-A and HLA-B alleles for most subjects in the first cohort. In an earlier analysis of 587 of the donors, most TCR beta V segments appeared in productive rearrangements about 87% or about 30% of the time, broadly matching IMGT annotations. Linkage disequilibrium might explain the correlated functional status among segregating V segments, but an unknown experimental factor could not be excluded. The only immune exposure information available for the cohort was CMV serostatus. Cytomegalovirus status was reported to be diagnosed by the classifier with high specificity and sensitivity in both the original and validation cohorts. In a later analysis, several top co-occurrence clusters were reported to appear linked to parvovirus B19, influenza, CMV and Epstein-Barr virus. In the study, around 160 TCR beta chains were listed as associated with cytomegalovirus. According to a later analysis, most CMV-associated TCR beta chains appeared to be HLA-restricted, and the HLA associations seemed to be driven largely by CMV exposure. Because counts were too low, some 16 rarely observed V segments, including chromosome 9 orphons, were excluded from the earlier analysis of roughly 580 of the donors. Most TCR sequences were observed very rarely across donors, whereas some public TCRs were present in many individuals. In this cohort, only TCR beta chains were sequenced, and detectable features were limited by the absence of alpha or paired-chain data. Some IMGT-functional V segments, including TRBV6-2 and TRBV6-3, could not be told apart with the 87-base-pair reads, so those segments were excluded.

The library was built by means of the immunoSEQ multiplex PCR assay. A mixture of 60 forward primers for TCR Vbeta segments and 13 reverse primers for TCR Jbeta segments was used in the multiplex PCR. Amplification of the CDR3 region of rearranged TCR beta genes was performed with a multiplex PCR assay on genomic DNA. Amplified TCR beta libraries were sequenced as 87-base-pair reads on the Illumina HiSeq System. As for the authors' bioinformatics: A later analysis counted approximately 76 million unique TCR beta chains across the 666 repertoires, and 9 million to 14 million of these chains were shared by at least two donors. To remove PCR and sequencing errors, raw reads were error-corrected and collapsed into unique sequences using a nearest-neighbor algorithm that merged closely related sequences. To assign V, D and J gene segments, CDR3 sequences were aligned to IMGT reference sequences. For a sequence to be retained, at least a six-nucleotide match to both a V gene segment and a J gene segment was required. A rearrangement was called productive if the CDR3 had no stop codons and remained in frame with V and J, and every other rearrangement was called non-productive. Following IMGT convention, CDR3 was defined as the stretch from the second conserved V-encoded cysteine up to the conserved J-encoded phenylalanine. Sequences without an unambiguous match to a single V gene segment were excluded from the earlier analysis of over 500 of the donors. An earlier analysis of a few hundred of the donors classified V segments as functional when productive rearrangements were above 56.7% and as segregating when the standard deviation between donors was above 5%. To diagnose cytomegalovirus status from the catalog of TCR beta chain sequences, a statistical classification framework was built. V and J gene assignment, in a later analysis, came from comparing TCR nucleotide sequences with IMGT/GENE-DB human TR gene sequences. Using the TCRdist pipeline, a later analysis assigned CDR3 sequences along with most-parsimonious VDJ recombination scenarios. In a later analysis, each TCR beta chain was defined by its CDR3 amino acid sequence together with its V-gene family, and reads lacking a unique V-gene family were excluded. To address suspected cross-contamination and a sequencing artifact, a later analysis removed under 600 highly shared, low-generation-probability nucleotide sequences. A later analysis calculated a clonal expansion index for each public chain from normalized within-repertoire ranks of inferred template counts. A later analysis computed generation probabilities with a VDJ recombination model fitted to out-of-frame rearrangements, and checked the results against IGoR. In a later analysis, TCR-TCR, TCR-HLA and TCR-CMV co-occurrence was scored with hypergeometric tests, and a repertoire-size bias correction was applied to TCR pairs. In a later analysis, false discovery rates were estimated by permuting HLA or CMV assignments 20 times. In a later analysis, co-occurring TCRs were grouped with DBSCAN, and TCRdist sequence similarity was added when clustering was performed within HLA-allele-positive subsets. For co-occurrence clustering, repertoires with fewer than 30,000 or more than 120,000 public chains were excluded, along with 5 or 6 repertoires with anomalous nucleotide sharing. Imported from immuneACCESS, the table was reduced by TCRdb to in-frame sequences with V and J called. These copies leave out some clones; in studies compared against another copy, an unresolved V gene accounts for under half, and the cause of the remainder is not known. The DNA gave D and trimming, while V, J and clone size come from that table. The sample includes some 170,000 clones, with approximately 78% observed a single time. The biggest ten clones account for under 1% of the sample.

As concerns this clone: No antigen is known for it. No base-level quality is on record; no much larger clone is a single base apart.

The cohort comprised approximately 700 healthy bone marrow donors. All cohort members were sampled while nominally healthy, although unrecorded immune exposures were likely present. The donor tested CMV seropositive and was one of the 289 seropositive cohort members. A peripheral blood sample was provided by each donor, and peripheral blood mononuclear cells were used for TCR beta sequencing. The Qiagen DNeasy Blood Extraction Kit was used to extract genomic DNA from the blood cell samples. Counted from cysteine to phenylalanine, this CDR3 has 17 amino acids. The DNA shown is the 51-base CDR3, in frame from base 1. The germline V gene supplies CDR1 KGHSH and CDR2 LQKENI. The trim is 3 bases for V and 4 bases for J, with a gap of 19 bases between the germline ends.

This TCR was recovered from a girl under 10 years old in good health and CMV-seropositive. Sequencing was done on a sample of PBMCs. Recombination linked TRBV18 to TRBJ2-1; 5 matching bases give a weak D call of TRBD2. In nucleotide form, the sequence is TGTGCCAGCTCACCTGACCGGCGAAGCGGACCTTACAATGAGCAGTTCTTC. It encodes CASSPDRRSGPYNEQFF.